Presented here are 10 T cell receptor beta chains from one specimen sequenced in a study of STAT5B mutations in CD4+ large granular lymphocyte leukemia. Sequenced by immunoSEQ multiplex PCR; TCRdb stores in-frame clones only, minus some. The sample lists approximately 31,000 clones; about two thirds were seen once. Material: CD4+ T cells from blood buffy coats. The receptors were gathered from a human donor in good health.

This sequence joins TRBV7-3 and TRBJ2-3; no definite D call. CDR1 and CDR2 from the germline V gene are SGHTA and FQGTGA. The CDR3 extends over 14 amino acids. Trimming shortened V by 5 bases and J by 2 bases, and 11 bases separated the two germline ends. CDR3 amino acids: CASSPTVATDTQYF. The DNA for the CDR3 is TGTGCCAGCAGCCCTACAGTTGCCACAGATACGCAGTATTTT.

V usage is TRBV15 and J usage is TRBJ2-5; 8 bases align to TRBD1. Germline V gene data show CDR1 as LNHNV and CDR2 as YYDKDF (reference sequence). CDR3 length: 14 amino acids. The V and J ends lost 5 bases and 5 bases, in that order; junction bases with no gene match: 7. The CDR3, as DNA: TGTGCCACCAGCCGGACAGGGCAGATGGAGACCCAGTACTTC. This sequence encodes CATSRTGQMETQYF.

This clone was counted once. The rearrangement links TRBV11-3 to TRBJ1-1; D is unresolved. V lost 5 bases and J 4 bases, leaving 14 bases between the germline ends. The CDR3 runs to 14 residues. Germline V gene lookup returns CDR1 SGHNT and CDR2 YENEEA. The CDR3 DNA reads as TGTGCCAGCAGCGTCACCTCGGTAGGCACTGAAGCTTTCTTT. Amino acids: CASSVTSVGTEAFF.

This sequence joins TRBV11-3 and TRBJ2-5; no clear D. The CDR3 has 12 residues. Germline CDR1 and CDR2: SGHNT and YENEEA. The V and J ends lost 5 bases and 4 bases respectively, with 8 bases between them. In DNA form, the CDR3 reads TGTGCCAGCAGCCCTGGAAGAGAGACCCAGTACTTC. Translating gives CASSPGRETQYF. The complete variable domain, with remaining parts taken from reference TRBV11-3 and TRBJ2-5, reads EAGVVQSPRYKIIEKKQPVAFWCNPISGHNTLYWYLQNLGQGPELLIRYENEEAVDDSQLPKDRFSAERLKGVDSTLKIQPAELGDSAVYLCASSPGRETQYFGPGTRLLVL.

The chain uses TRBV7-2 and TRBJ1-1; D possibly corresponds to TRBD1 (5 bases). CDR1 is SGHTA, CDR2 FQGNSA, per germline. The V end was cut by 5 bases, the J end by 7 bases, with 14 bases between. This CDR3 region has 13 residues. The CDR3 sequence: CASSPGRTFEAFF. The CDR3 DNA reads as TGTGCCAGCAGCCCCGGTAGGACATTTGAAGCTTTCTTT.

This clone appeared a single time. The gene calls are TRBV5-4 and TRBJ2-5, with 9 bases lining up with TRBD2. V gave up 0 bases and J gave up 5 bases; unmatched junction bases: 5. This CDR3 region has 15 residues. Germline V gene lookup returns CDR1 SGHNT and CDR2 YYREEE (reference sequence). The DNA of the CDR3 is TGTGCCAGCAGCTTGGACCTAGCGGGGAGGGAGACCCAGTACTTC. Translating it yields CASSLDLAGRETQYF. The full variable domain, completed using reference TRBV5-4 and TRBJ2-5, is ETGVTQSPTHLIKTRGQQVTLRCSSQSGHNTVSWYQQALGQGPQFIFQYYREEENGRGNFPPRFSGLQFPNYSSELNVNALELDDSALYLCASSLDLAGRETQYFGPGTRLLVL.

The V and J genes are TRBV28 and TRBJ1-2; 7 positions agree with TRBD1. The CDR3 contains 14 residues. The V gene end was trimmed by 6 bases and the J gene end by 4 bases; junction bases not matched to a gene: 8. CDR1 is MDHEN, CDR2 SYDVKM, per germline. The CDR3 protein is CASSPGGISYGYTF. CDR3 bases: TGTGCCAGCAGCCCAGGGGGTATTAGCTATGGCTACACCTTC.

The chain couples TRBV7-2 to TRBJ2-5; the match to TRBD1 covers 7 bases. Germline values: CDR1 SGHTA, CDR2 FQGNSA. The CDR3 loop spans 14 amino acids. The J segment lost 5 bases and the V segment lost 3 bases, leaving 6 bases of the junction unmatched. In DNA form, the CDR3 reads TGTGCCAGCAGCTTTATAAGGGGGCTGGAGACCCAGTACTTC. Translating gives CASSFIRGLETQYF.

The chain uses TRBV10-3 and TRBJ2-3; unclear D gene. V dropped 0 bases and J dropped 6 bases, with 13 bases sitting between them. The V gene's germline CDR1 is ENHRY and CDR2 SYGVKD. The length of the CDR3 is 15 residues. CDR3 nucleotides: TGTGCCATCAGTGAGTCGGTAGGGTTCCGGGATACGCAGTATTTT. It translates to CAISESVGFRDTQYF.

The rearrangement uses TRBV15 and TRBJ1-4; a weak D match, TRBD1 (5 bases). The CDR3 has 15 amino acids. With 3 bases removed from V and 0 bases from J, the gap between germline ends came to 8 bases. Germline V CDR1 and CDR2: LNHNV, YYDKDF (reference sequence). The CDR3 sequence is CATSRGGATNEKLFF. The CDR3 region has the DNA TGTGCCACCAGCAGGGGGGGGGCAACTAATGAAAAACTGTTTTTT.